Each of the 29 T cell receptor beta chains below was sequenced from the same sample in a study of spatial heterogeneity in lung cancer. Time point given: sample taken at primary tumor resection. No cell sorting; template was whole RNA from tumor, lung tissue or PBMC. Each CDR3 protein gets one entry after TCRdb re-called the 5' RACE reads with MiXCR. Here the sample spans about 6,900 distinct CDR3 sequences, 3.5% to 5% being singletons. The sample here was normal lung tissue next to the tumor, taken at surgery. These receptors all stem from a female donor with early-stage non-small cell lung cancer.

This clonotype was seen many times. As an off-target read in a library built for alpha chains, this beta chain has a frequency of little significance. The CDR3 is CASSMWQGYGYTF. In DNA, the CDR3 is TGTGCCAGCAGTATGTGGCAGGGGTATGGCTACACCTTC. The gene calls are TRBV7-2 and TRBJ1-2, with a possible D match to TRBD1 (6 bases). The CDR3 is made up of 13 amino acids. V was shortened by 6 bases and J by 5 bases, with 13 bases between the two germline ends. Germline V gene sequence: CDR1 SGHTA, CDR2 FQGNSA. Drawing the rest from reference TRBV7-2 and TRBJ1-2, the complete variable domain is GAGVSQSPSNKVTEKGKDVELRCDPISGHTALYWYRQSLGQGLEFLIYFQGNSAPDKSGLPSDRFSAERTGGSVSTLTIQRTQQEDSAVYLCASSMWQGYGYTFGSGTRLTVV.

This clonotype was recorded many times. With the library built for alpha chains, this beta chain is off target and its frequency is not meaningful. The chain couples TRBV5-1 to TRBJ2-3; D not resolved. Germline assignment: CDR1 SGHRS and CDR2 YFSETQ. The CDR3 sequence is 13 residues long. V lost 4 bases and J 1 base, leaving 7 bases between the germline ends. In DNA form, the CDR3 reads TGCGCCAGCAGCCCCACGGGCACAGATACGCAGTATTTT. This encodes CASSPTGTDTQYF.

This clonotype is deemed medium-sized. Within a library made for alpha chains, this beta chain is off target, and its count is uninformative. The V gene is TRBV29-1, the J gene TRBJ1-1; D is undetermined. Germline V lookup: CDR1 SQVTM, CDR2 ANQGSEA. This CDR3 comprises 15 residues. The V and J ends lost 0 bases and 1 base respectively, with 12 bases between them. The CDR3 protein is CSVEDRGHPNTEAFF. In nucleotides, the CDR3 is TGCAGCGTTGAAGATCGTGGCCATCCGAACACTGAAGCTTTCTTT.

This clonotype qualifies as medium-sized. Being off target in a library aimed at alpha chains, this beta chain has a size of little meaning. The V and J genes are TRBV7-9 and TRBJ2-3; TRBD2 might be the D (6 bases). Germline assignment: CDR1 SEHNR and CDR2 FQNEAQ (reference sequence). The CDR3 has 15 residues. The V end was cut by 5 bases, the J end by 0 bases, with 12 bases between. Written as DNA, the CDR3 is TGTGCCAGCAGCGGGGCGGGGTCTAGCACAGATACGCAGTATTTT. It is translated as CASSGAGSSTDTQYF.

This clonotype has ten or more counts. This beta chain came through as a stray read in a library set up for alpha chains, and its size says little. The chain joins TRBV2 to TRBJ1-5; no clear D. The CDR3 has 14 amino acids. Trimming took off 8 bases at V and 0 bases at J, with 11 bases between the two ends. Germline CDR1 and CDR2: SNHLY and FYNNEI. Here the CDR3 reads CASADYDSNQPQHF. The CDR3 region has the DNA TGTGCCAGCGCTGATTACGATAGCAATCAGCCCCAGCATTTT.

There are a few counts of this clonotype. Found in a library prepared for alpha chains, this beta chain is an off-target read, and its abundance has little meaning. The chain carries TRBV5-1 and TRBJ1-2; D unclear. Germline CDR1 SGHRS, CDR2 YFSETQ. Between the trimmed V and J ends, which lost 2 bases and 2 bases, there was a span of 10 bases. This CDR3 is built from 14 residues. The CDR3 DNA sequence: TGCGCCAGCAGCTTACAGAACCTCAACTATGGCTACACCTTC. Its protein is CASSLQNLNYGYTF.

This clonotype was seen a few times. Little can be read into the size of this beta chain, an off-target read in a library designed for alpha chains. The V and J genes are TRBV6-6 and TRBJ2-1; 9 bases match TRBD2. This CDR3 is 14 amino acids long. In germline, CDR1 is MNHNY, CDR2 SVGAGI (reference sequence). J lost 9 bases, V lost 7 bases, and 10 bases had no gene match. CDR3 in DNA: TGTGCCAGCACTCGGAGCCTAGCGGGACCTGAGCAGTTCTTC. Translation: CASTRSLAGPEQFF.

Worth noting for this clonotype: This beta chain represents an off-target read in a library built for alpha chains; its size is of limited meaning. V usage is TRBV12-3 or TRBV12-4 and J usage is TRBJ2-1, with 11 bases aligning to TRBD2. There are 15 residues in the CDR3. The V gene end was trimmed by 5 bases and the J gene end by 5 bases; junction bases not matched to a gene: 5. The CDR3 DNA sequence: TGTGCCAGCAGTCCCGGGACTAGCGGCAACAATGAGCAGTTCTTC. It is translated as CASSPGTSGNNEQFF.

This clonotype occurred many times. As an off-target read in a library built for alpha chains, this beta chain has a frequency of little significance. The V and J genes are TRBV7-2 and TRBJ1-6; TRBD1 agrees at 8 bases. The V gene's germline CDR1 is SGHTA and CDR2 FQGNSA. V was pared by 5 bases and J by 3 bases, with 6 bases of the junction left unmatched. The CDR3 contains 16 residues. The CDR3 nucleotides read TGTGCCAGCAGCCCGCGGACAGGGAGCTATAATTCACCCCTCCACTTT. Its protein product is CASSPRTGSYNSPLHF. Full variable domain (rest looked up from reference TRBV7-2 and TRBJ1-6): GAGVSQSPSNKVTEKGKDVELRCDPISGHTALYWYRQSLGQGLEFLIYFQGNSAPDKSGLPSDRFSAERTGGSVSTLTIQRTQQEDSAVYLCASSPRTGSYNSPLHFGNGTRLTVT.

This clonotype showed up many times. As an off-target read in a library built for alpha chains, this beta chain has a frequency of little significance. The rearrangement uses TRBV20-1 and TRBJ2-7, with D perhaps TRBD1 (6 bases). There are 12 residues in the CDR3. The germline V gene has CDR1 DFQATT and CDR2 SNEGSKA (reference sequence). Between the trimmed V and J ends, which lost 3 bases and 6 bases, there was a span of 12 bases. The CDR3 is CSASYRASEQYF. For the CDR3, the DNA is TGCAGTGCTAGTTACAGGGCTAGCGAGCAGTACTTC.

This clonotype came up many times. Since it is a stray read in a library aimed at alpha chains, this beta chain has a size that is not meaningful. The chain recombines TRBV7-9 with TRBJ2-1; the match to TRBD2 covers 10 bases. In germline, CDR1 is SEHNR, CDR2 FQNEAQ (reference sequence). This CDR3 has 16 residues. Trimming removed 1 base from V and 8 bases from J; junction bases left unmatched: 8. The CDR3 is CASSLGLAGDDYEQFF. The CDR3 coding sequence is TGTGCCAGCAGCTTAGGTCTAGCGGGGGATGACTATGAGCAGTTCTTC.

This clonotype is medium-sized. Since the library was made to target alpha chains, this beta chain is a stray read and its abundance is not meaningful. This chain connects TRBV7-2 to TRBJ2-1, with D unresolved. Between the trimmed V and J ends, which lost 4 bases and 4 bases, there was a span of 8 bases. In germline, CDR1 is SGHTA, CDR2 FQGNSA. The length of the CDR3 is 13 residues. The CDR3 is CASSSELYNEQFF. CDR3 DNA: TGTGCCAGCAGCTCAGAACTGTACAATGAGCAGTTCTTC.

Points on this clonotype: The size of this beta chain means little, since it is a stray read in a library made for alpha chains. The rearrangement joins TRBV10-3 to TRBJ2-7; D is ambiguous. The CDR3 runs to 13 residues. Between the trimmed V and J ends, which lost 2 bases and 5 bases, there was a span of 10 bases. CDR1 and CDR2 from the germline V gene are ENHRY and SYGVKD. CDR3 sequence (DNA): TGTGCCATCAGTGAGAATGCGGTAGACGAGCAGTACTTC. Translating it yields CAISENAVDEQYF.

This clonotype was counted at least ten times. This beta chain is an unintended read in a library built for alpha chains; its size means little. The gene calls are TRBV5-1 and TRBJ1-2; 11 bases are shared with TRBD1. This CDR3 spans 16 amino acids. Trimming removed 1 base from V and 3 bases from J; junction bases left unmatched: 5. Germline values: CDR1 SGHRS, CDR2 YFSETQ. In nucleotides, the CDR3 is TGCGCCAGCAGCTTGTCCCCGGGACAGGGGGACTATGGCTACACCTTC. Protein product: CASSLSPGQGDYGYTF.

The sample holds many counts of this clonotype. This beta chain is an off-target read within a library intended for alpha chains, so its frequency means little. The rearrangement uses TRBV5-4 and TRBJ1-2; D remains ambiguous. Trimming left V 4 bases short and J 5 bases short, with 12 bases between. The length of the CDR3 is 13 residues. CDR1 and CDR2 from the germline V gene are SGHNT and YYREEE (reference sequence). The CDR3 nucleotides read TGTGCCAGCAGCGTGGGAGCGTCTTATGGCTACACCTTC. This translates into CASSVGASYGYTF. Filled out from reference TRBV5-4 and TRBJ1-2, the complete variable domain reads ETGVTQSPTHLIKTRGQQVTLRCSSQSGHNTVSWYQQALGQGPQFIFQYYREEENGRGNFPPRFSGLQFPNYSSELNVNALELDDSALYLCASSVGASYGYTFGSGTRLTVV.

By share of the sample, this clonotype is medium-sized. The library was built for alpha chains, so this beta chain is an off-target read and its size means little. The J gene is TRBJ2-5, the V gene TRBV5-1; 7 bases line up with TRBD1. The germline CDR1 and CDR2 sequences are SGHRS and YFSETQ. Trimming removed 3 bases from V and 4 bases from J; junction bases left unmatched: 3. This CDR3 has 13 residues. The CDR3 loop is CASSSRDRETQYF. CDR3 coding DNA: TGCGCCAGCAGCTCCCGGGACAGAGAGACCCAGTACTTC.

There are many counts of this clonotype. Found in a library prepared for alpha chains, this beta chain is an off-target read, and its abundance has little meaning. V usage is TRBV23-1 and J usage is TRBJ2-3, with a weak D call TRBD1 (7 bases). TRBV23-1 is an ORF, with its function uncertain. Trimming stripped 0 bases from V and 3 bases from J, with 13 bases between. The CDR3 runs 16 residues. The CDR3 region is CASSQSGGGVTDTQYF. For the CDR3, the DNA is TGCGCCAGCAGTCAATCCGGAGGGGGCGTGACAGATACGCAGTATTTT.

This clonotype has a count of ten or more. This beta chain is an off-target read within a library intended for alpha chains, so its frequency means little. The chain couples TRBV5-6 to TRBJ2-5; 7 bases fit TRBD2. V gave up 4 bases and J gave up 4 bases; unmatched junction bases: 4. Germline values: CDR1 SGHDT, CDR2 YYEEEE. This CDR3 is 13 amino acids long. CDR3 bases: TGTGCCAGCAGCAGGGACTACGGAGAGACCCAGTACTTC. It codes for CASSRDYGETQYF. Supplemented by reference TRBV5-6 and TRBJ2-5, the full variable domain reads DAGVTQSPTHLIKTRGQQVTLRCSPKSGHDTVSWYQQALGQGPQFIFQYYEEEERQRGNFPDRFSGHQFPNYSSELNVNALLLGDSALYLCASSRDYGETQYFGPGTRLLVL.

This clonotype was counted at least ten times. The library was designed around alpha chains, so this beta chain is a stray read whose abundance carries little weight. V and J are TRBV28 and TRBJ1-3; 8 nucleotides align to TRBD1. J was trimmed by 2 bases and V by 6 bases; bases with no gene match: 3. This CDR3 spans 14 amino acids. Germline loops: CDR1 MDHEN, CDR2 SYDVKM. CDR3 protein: CASRQGVTGNTIYF. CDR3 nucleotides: TGTGCCAGCAGACAGGGGGTAACTGGAAACACCATATATTTT. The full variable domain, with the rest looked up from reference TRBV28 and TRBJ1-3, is DVKVTQSSRYLVKRTGEKVFLECVQDMDHENMFWYRQDPGLGLRLIYFSYDVKMKEKGDIPEGYSVSREKKERFSLILESASTNQTSMYLCASRQGVTGNTIYFGEGSWLTVV.

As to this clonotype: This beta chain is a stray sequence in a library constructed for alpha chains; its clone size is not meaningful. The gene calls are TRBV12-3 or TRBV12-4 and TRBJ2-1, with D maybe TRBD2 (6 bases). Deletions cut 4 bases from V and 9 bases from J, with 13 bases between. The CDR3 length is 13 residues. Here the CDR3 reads CASSSNSGAEQFF. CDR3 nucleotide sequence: TGTGCCAGCAGTTCCAATAGCGGCGCTGAGCAGTTCTTC.

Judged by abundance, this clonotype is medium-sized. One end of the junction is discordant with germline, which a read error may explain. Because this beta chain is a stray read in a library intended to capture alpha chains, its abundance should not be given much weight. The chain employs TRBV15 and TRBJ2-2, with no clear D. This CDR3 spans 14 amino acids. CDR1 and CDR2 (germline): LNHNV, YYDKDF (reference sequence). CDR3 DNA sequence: TGTGCCACGAGCAATGTCGTGAACACCGGGGAGCTGTTTTTT. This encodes CATSNVVNTGELFF.

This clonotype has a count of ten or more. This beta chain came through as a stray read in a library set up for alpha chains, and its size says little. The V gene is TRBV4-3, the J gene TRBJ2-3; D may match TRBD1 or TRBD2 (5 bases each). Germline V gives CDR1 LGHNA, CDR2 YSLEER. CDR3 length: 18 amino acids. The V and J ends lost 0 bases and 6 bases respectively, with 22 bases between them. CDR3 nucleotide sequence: TGCGCCAGCAGCCAAGATGGGGGTAGAGCGGCCCAAGGCGATACGCAGTATTTT. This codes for CASSQDGGRAAQGDTQYF.

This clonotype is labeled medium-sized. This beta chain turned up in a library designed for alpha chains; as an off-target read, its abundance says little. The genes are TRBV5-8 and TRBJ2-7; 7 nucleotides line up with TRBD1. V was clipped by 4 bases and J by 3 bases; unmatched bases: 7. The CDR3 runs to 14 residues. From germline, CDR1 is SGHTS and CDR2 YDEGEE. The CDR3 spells CASSPETGIYEQYF. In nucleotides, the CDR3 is TGTGCCAGCAGCCCGGAGACAGGGATCTACGAGCAGTACTTC.

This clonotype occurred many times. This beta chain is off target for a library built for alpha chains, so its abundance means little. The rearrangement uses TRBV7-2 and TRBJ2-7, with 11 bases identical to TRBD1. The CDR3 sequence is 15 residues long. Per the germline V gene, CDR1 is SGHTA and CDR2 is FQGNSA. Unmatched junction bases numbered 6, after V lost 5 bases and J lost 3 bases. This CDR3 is CASSQDRGRFYEQYF. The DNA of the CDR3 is TGTGCCAGCAGCCAGGACAGGGGGCGGTTCTACGAGCAGTACTTC.

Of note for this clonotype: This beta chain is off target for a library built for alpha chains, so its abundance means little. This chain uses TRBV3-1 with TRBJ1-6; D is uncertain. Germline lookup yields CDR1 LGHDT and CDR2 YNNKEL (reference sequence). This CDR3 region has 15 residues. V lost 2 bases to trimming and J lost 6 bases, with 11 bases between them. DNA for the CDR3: TGTGCCAGCAGCCAAAAAGCCAGTTCTAATTCACCCCTCCACTTT. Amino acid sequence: CASSQKASSNSPLHF.

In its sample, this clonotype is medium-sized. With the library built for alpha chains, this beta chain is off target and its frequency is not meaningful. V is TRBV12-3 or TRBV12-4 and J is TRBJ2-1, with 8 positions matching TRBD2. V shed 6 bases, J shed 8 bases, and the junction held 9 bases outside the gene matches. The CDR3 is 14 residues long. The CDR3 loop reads CASSSGLDPDEQFF. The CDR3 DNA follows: TGTGCCAGCAGCTCGGGACTAGATCCCGATGAGCAGTTCTTC.

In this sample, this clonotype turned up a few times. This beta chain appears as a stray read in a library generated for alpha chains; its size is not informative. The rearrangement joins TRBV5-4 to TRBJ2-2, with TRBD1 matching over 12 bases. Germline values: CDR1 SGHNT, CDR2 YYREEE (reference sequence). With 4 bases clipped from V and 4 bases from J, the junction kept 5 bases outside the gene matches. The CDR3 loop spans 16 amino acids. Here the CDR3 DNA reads TGTGCCAGCAGCCCGGGGACAGGGGGCGTCACCGGGGAGCTGTTTTTT. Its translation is CASSPGTGGVTGELFF.

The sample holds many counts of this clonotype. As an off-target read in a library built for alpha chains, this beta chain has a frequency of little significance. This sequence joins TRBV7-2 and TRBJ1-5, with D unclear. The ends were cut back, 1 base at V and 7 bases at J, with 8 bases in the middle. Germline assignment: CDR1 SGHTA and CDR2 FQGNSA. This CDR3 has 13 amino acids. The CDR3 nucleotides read TGTGCCAGCAGCTTAGAGTTGGAACAGCCCCAGCATTTT. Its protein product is CASSLELEQPQHF.

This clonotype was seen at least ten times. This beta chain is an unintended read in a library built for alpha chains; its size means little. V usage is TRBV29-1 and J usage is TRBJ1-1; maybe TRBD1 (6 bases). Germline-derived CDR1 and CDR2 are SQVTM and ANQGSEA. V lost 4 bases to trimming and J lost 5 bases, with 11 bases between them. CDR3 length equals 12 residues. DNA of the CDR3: TGCAGCGTTGGGGGGGCGAATACTGAAGCTTTCTTT. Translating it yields CSVGGANTEAFF.